The clone carrying this T cell receptor beta chain was seen a handful of times. This entry is derived from a study of blood T cell repertoires in COVID-19. As for the study in general: Samples of COVID-19 (acute and convalescent) were obtained from the United States, Italy and Spain.

Study members were between 18 and 89 years old and lived in 20 to 30 US regions. Self-reported history from a screening survey and questionnaire set each donor's cohort. Profiling relied on immunoSEQ multiplex PCR, and the TCRdb table lists in-frame clones only, not all of them. This sample has some 160,000 clones, with about 85% found just once. The CDR3 covers 16 residues. Germline V CDR1 and CDR2: LNHDA, SQIVND (reference sequence). Deletions cut 7 bases from V and 4 bases from J, with 19 bases between. The sequenced sample was PBMCs or T cells enriched from blood (not recorded which). This TCR derives from a woman aged 50 to 65 who had recovered from COVID-19. The V and J genes are TRBV19 and TRBJ2-2, with a tentative D call TRBD2 (6 bases). The CDR3 region has the DNA TGTGCCAGTACTGTCCCTCTCGGGGGTGGCACCGGGGAGCTGTTTTTT. Encoded protein: CASTVPLGGGTGELFF. The full variable domain, rest sourced from reference TRBV19 and TRBJ2-2, is DGGITQSPKYLFRKEGQNVTLSCEQNLNHDAMYWYRQDPGQGLRLIYYSQIVNDFQKGDIAEGYSVSREKKESFPLTVTSAQKNPTAFYLCASTVPLGGGTGELFFGEGSRLTVL.